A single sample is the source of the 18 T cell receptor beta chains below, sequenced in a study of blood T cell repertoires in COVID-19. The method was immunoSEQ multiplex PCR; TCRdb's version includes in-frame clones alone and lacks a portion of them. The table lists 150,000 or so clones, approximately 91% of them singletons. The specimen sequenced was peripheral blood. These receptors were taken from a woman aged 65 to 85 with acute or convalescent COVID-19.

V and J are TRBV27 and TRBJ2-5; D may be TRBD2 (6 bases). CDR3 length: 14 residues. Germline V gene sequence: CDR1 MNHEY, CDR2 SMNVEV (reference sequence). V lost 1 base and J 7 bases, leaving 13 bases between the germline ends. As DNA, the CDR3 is TGTGCCAGCAGTTTATATCCCCAGGGAGGGACCCAGTACTTC. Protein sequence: CASSLYPQGGTQYF.

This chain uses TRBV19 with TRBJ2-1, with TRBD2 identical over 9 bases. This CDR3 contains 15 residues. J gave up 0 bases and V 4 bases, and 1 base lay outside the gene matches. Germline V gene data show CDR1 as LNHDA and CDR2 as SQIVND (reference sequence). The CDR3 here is CASSSGGASYNEQFF. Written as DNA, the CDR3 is TGTGCCAGTAGTAGCGGGGGGGCCTCCTACAATGAGCAGTTCTTC.

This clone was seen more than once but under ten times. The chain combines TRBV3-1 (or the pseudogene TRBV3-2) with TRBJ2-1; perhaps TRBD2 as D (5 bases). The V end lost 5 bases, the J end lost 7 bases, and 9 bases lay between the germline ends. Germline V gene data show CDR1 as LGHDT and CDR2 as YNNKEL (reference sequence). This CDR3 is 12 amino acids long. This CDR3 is CASSLRTNEQFF. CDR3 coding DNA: TGTGCCAGCAGCTTGCGGACTAATGAGCAGTTCTTC.

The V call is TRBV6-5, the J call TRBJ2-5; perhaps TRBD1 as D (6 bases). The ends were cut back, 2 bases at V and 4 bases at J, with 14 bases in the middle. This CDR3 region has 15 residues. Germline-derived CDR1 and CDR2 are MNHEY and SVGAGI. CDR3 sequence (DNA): TGTGCCAGCAGTTACACAGTACAGGGTCCAGAGACCCAGTACTTC. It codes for CASSYTVQGPETQYF.

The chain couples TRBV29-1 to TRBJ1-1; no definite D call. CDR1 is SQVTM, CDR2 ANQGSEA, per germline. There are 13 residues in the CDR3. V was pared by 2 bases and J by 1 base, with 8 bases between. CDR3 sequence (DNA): TGCAGCGTTGAAAAACAAGAGAACACTGAAGCTTTCTTT. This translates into CSVEKQENTEAFF.

CDR3 DNA sequence: TGTGCCAGCAGCTCCGACAGGGGCTGGGCCAACGTCCTGACTTTC. Encoded protein: CASSSDRGWANVLTF. The V and J genes are TRBV7-2 and TRBJ2-6; TRBD1 agrees at 8 bases. V lost 4 bases and J lost 5; bases outside the gene matches: 4. The CDR3 extends over 15 amino acids. CDR1 and CDR2 from the germline V gene are SGHTA and FQGNSA.

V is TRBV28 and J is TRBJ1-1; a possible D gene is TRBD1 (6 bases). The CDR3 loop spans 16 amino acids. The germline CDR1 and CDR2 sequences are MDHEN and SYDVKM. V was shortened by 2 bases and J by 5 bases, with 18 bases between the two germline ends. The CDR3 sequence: CASSLPDRGPRTEAFF. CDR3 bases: TGTGCCAGCAGTTTACCGGACAGAGGGCCCCGAACTGAAGCTTTCTTT.

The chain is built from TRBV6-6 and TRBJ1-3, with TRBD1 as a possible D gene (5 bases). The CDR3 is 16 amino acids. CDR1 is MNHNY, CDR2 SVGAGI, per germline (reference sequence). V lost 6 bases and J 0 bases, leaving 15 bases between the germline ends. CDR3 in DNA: TGTGCCAGCAGCCGGGGGGAAAGGGGCTCTGGAAACACCATATATTTT. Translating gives CASSRGERGSGNTIYF.

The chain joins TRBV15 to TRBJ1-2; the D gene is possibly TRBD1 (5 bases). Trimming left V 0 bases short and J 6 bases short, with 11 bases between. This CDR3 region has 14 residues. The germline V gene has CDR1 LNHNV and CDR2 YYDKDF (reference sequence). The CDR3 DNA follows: TGTGCCACCAGCAGAGATTATTCAGGGAATGGCTACACCTTC. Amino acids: CATSRDYSGNGYTF. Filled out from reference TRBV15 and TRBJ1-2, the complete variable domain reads DAMVIQNPRYQVTQFGKPVTLSCSQTLNHNVMYWYQQKSSQAPKLLFHYYDKDFNNEADTPDNFQSRRPNTSFCFLDIRSPGLGDTAMYLCATSRDYSGNGYTFGSGTRLTVV.

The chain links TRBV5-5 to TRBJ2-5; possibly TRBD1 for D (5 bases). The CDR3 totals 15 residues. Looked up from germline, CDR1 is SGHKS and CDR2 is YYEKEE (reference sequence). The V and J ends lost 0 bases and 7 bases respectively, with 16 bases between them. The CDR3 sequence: CASSLETALSGTQYF. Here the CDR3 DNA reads TGTGCCAGCAGCTTGGAGACAGCCTTATCGGGGACCCAGTACTTC.

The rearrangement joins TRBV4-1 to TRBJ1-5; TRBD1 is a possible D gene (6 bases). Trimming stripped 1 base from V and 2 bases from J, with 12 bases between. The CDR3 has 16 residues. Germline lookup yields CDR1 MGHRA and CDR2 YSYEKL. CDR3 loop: CASSQVGGAGNQPQHF. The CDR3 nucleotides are TGCGCCAGCAGCCAAGTCGGGGGGGCGGGCAATCAGCCCCAGCATTTT.

The CDR3 is CASSLGLQGAANEKLFF. CDR3 DNA: TGCGCCAGCAGCTTGGGACTCCAGGGGGCGGCTAATGAAAAACTGTTTTTT. V usage is TRBV5-1 and J usage is TRBJ1-4; 8 bases are a match to TRBD1. The CDR3 is made up of 17 amino acids. V lost 0 bases and J lost 3; bases outside the gene matches: 7. Germline lookup yields CDR1 SGHRS and CDR2 YFSETQ.

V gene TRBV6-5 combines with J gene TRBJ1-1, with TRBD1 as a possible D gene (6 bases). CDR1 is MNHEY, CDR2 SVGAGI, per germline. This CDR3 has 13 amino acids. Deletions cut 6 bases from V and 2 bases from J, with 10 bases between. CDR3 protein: CASRWGHNTEAFF. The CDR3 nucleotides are TGTGCCAGCAGGTGGGGACATAACACTGAAGCTTTCTTT.

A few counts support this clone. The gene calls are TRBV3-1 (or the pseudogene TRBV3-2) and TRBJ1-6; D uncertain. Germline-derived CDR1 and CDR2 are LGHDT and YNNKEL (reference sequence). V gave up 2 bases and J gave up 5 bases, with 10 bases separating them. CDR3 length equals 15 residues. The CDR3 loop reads CASSQFLPDNSPLHF. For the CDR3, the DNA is TGTGCCAGCAGCCAATTCCTCCCAGATAATTCACCCCTCCACTTT.

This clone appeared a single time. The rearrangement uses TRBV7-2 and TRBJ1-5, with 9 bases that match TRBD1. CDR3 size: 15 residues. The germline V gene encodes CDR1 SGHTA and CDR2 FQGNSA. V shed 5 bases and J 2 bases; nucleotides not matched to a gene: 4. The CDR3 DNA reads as TGTGCCAGCAGCAGAGGACAGGGGCGCAATCAGCCCCAGCATTTT. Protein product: CASSRGQGRNQPQHF. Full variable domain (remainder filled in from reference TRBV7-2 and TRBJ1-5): GAGVSQSPSNKVTEKGKDVELRCDPISGHTALYWYRQSLGQGLEFLIYFQGNSAPDKSGLPSDRFSAERTGGSVSTLTIQRTQQEDSAVYLCASSRGQGRNQPQHFGDGTRLSIL.

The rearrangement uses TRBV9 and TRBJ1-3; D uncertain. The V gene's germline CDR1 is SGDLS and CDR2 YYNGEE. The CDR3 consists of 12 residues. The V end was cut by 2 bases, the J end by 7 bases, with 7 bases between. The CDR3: CASSVSGNTIYF. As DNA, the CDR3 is TGTGCCAGCAGCGTGTCGGGGAACACCATATATTTT.

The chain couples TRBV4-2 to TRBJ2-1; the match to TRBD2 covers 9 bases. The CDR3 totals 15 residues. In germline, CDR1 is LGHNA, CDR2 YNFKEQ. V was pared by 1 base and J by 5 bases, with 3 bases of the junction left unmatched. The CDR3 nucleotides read TGTGCCAGCAGCCAAGGGCTAGCGGGGAACAATGAGCAGTTCTTC. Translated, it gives CASSQGLAGNNEQFF.

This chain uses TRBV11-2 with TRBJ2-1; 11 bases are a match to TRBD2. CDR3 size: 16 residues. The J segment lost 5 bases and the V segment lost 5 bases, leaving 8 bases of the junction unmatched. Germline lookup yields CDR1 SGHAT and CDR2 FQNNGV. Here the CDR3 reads CASSPTSGGRHNEQFF. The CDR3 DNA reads TGTGCCAGCAGCCCCACTAGCGGGGGTCGGCACAATGAGCAGTTCTTC.